This T cell receptor (beta chain) was captured by sequencing in a study of T cell changes during pregnancy in multiple sclerosis. The CDR3 has 14 residues. Trimming at V came to 5 bases and at J to 4 bases, leaving 4 bases not matched to a gene. Germline V gives CDR1 LGHNA, CDR2 YNFKEQ. The repertoire was sequenced with immunoSEQ multiplex PCR; TCRdb's copy has only in-frame clones and lacks some. In the table there are about 59,000 clones, roughly 90% of which are singletons. The receptor was derived from a female donor with multiple sclerosis, enrolled in a pregnancy study. The chain is built from TRBV4-2 and TRBJ2-5, with 10 bases identical to TRBD2. This specimen consisted of peripheral blood, obtained in the second trimester of pregnancy. CDR3 residues: CASSVLAGPETQYF. In DNA form, the CDR3 reads TGTGCCAGCAGCGTACTAGCGGGGCCAGAGACCCAGTACTTC.